These 30 T cell receptor beta chains came from one sample sequenced in a study of beta chain features in type 1 diabetes. General study findings and limits: All four CD4+ subsets of Type 1 diabetes patients contained TCRB CDR3s that were moderately but significantly shorter.

No antigen has been identified for these receptors. The study reverse transcribed the entire isolated RNA, so it sequenced expressed TCRB transcripts. The assay was immunoSEQ multiplex PCR, and TCRdb's table has in-frame clones only and misses some. The sample shows 600,000 to 700,000 clones, 9.5% to 15% of them seen only once. Sequences were obtained from naive CD4+ T cells from blood. These receptors were taken from a man aged 25-40 years with type 1 diabetes.

This clone was detected only a few times. V gene TRBV28 combines with J gene TRBJ2-7, with a tentative D call TRBD1 (5 bases). This CDR3 has 11 residues. Germline V lookup: CDR1 MDHEN, CDR2 SYDVKM. Deletions cut 8 bases from V and 0 bases from J, with 5 bases between. CDR3 protein: CASGASYEQYF. The CDR3 nucleotides are TGTGCCAGCGGGGCCTCCTACGAGCAGTACTTC.

The gene calls are TRBV7-2 and TRBJ2-7; 11 bases match TRBD2. This CDR3 has 16 residues. V lost 0 bases to trimming and J lost 7 bases; unmatched junction nucleotides: 8. Germline CDR1 SGHTA, CDR2 FQGNSA. In nucleotides, the CDR3 is TGTGCCAGCAGCTTAGCGGCTAGCGGGGGGCGGGGAGAGCAGTACTTC. Its protein is CASSLAASGGRGEQYF.

The table lists this clone with a few counts. The V call is TRBV6-1, the J call TRBJ1-4; no clear D gene. This CDR3 contains 13 residues. In germline, CDR1 is MNHNS, CDR2 SASEGT. Trimming took off 8 bases at V and 2 bases at J, with 9 bases between the two ends. CDR3 in DNA: TGTGCCAGCCAGGTGGCCACTAATGAAAAACTGTTTTTT. Protein: CASQVATNEKLFF.

The chain carries TRBV4-3 and TRBJ2-1, with a weak D call TRBD1 (5 bases). Germline V lookup: CDR1 LGHNA, CDR2 YSLEER. This CDR3 region has 14 residues. Trimming shortened V by 0 bases and J by 3 bases, and 6 bases separated the two germline ends. CDR3 protein: CASSQDRVYNEQFF. The CDR3, as DNA: TGCGCCAGCAGCCAAGACAGGGTCTACAATGAGCAGTTCTTC.

V usage is TRBV7-9 and J usage is TRBJ1-4; TRBD1 matches at 7 bases. J was trimmed by 5 bases and V by 5 bases; bases with no gene match: 5. The germline gives CDR1 SEHNR, CDR2 FQNEAQ (reference sequence). This CDR3 contains 14 residues. The CDR3 loop reads CASSAGTANEKLFF. The CDR3 DNA reads TGTGCCAGCAGCGCCGGGACAGCGAATGAAAAACTGTTTTTT. Full variable domain (missing parts from reference TRBV7-9 and TRBJ1-4): DTGVSQNPRHKITKRGQNVTFRCDPISEHNRLYWYRQTLGQGPEFLTYFQNEAQLEKSRLLSDRFSAERPKGSFSTLEIQRTEQGDSAMYLCASSAGTANEKLFFGSGTQLSVL.

Written as DNA, the CDR3 is TGTGCCAGCTATGGTTGGAACACTGAAGCTTTCTTT. It specifies CASYGWNTEAFF. The gene calls are TRBV5-6 and TRBJ1-1; no firm D call. The CDR3 length is 12 residues. V was cut by 7 bases and J by 1 base, with 8 bases left in between. Germline V gene sequence: CDR1 SGHDT, CDR2 YYEEEE.

V and J are TRBV4-2 and TRBJ1-6; D is ambiguous. The V end was cut by 0 bases, the J end by 6 bases, with 15 bases between. Germline V gives CDR1 LGHNA, CDR2 YNFKEQ. CDR3 length: 17 amino acids. Here the CDR3 reads CASSQDSPRRSNSPLHF. The CDR3 DNA sequence: TGTGCCAGCAGCCAAGATTCACCCCGCAGGAGTAATTCACCCCTCCACTTT.

The chain is built from TRBV7-2 and TRBJ2-1, with 9 bases that match TRBD1. CDR3 length: 14 residues. After removal of 3 bases from V and 9 bases from J, the junction contained 6 bases not matched to a gene. The V gene's germline CDR1 is SGHTA and CDR2 FQGNSA. The CDR3 reads CASSFTQGAGEQFF. In nucleotides, the CDR3 is TGTGCCAGCAGCTTTACACAGGGGGCTGGTGAGCAGTTCTTC.

In its sample, this clone was seen a few times. Other DNA variants within this sample encode the same CDR3. This chain connects TRBV28 to TRBJ2-5; tentatively, D is TRBD1 (5 bases). The CDR3 covers 13 residues. Germline V gene lookup returns CDR1 MDHEN and CDR2 SYDVKM. The V gene lost 2 bases and the J gene lost 3 bases, with 7 bases spanning the gap. The CDR3 DNA sequence: TGTGCCAGCAGTTTAAGCAGGGAAGAGACCCAGTACTTC. It translates to CASSLSREETQYF.

This clone has a handful of counts. J is TRBJ2-5 and V is TRBV29-1; TRBD2 aligns across 11 bases. V gave up 2 bases and J gave up 4 bases; unmatched junction bases: 9. The CDR3 extends over 16 amino acids. Germline CDR1 is SQVTM and CDR2 is ANQGSEA. CDR3 nucleotides: TGCAGCGTTGAAAGGGGTAGCGGGGGGGCCGGAGAGACCCAGTACTTC. Translated: CSVERGSGGAGETQYF.

As concerns this clone: Other DNA sequences within the sample encode an identical CDR3. This chain links TRBV5-1 with TRBJ1-1; D is unclear. Germline V gene sequence: CDR1 SGHRS, CDR2 YFSETQ. The V end lost 0 bases, the J end lost 3 bases, and 12 bases lay between the germline ends. The CDR3 has 15 residues. CDR3 in amino acids: CASSLAGSGDTEAFF. The CDR3 DNA follows: TGCGCCAGCAGCTTGGCCGGGTCAGGAGACACTGAAGCTTTCTTT.

This clone was seen a few times. V and J are TRBV29-1 and TRBJ2-1, with D possibly TRBD2 on 6 matching bases. V lost 2 bases and J lost 1, with 12 bases in between. This CDR3 comprises 15 residues. Germline V gene lookup returns CDR1 SQVTM and CDR2 ANQGSEA. The CDR3 loop reads CSVEISGLSYNEQFF. CDR3 nucleotides: TGCAGCGTTGAAATTTCTGGACTATCCTACAATGAGCAGTTCTTC.

This chain links TRBV4-2 with TRBJ2-1; 13 nucleotides align to TRBD2. The CDR3 covers 15 residues. CDR1 and CDR2 (germline): LGHNA, YNFKEQ. The V gene end was trimmed by 5 bases and the J gene end by 6 bases; junction bases not matched to a gene: 4. The CDR3 sequence is CASSAGLAGSNEQFF. Here the CDR3 DNA reads TGTGCCAGCAGCGCGGGACTAGCGGGGAGCAATGAGCAGTTCTTC.

The table lists this clone with a few counts. The V gene is TRBV28, the J gene TRBJ1-5; D is possibly TRBD1 (5 bases). CDR1 is MDHEN and CDR2 is SYDVKM in the germline V gene. The CDR3 has 17 residues. The germline V and J ends were trimmed by 6 bases and 5 bases, with 23 bases remaining between them. CDR3 protein: CASSPGGGPTIHQPQHF. CDR3 nucleotides: TGTGCCAGCAGCCCCGGGGGAGGGCCTACTATCCATCAGCCCCAGCATTTT. The whole variable domain, remainder taken from reference TRBV28 and TRBJ1-5, is DVKVTQSSRYLVKRTGEKVFLECVQDMDHENMFWYRQDPGLGLRLIYFSYDVKMKEKGDIPEGYSVSREKKERFSLILESASTNQTSMYLCASSPGGGPTIHQPQHFGDGTRLSIL.

The J gene is TRBJ1-2, the V gene TRBV5-1, with D unresolved. The ends were cut back, 0 bases at V and 4 bases at J, with 13 bases in the middle. The length of the CDR3 is 15 residues. The germline CDR1 and CDR2 sequences are SGHRS and YFSETQ. The CDR3 DNA sequence: TGCGCCAGCAGCTTGGGATACGGAGCAGTCTATGGCTACACCTTC. Protein sequence: CASSLGYGAVYGYTF. Full variable domain (rest looked up from reference TRBV5-1 and TRBJ1-2): KAGVTQTPRYLIKTRGQQVTLSCSPISGHRSVSWYQQTPGQGLQFLFEYFSETQRNKGNFPGRFSGRQFSNSRSEMNVSTLELGDSALYLCASSLGYGAVYGYTFGSGTRLTVV.

This clone was detected only a few times. V gene TRBV6-5 combines with J gene TRBJ2-5; a weak D match, TRBD1 (6 bases). The germline gives CDR1 MNHEY, CDR2 SVGAGI. V lost 2 bases to trimming and J lost 2 bases, with 9 bases between them. The CDR3 spans 14 residues. The CDR3 DNA follows: TGTGCCAGCAGTTACGGGACAACGCAAGAGACCCAGTACTTC. Amino acids: CASSYGTTQETQYF.

This clone has just a few counts. CDR3 sequence (DNA): TGTGCCAGCAGCTTACCCCTTAACAGGACGGTGTTTTTT. Residues: CASSLPLNRTVFF. This chain uses TRBV7-9 with TRBJ1-4; D perhaps matches TRBD1 (5 bases). CDR1 is SEHNR, CDR2 FQNEAQ, per germline (reference sequence). Deletions cut 2 bases from V and 15 bases from J, with 16 bases between. The CDR3 spans 13 residues. The full variable domain, rest sourced from reference TRBV7-9 and TRBJ1-4, is DTGVSQNPRHKITKRGQNVTFRCDPISEHNRLYWYRQTLGQGPEFLTYFQNEAQLEKSRLLSDRFSAERPKGSFSTLEIQRTEQGDSAMYLCASSLPLNRTVFFGSGTQLSVL.

This clone came up a few times. J is TRBJ1-5 and V is TRBV6-5, with D possibly being TRBD1 (5 bases). V shed 6 bases and J shed 7 bases, with 19 bases lying between them. The V gene's germline CDR1 is MNHEY and CDR2 SVGAGI. The CDR3 loop spans 15 amino acids. CDR3 DNA sequence: TGTGCCAGCAGCCAAAGTCCGGGGGTAACGCAGCCCCAGCATTTT. Translated, it gives CASSQSPGVTQPQHF.

The chain links TRBV29-1 to TRBJ2-4; D is unclear. The CDR3 is made up of 14 amino acids. The V gene lost 2 bases and the J gene lost 0 bases, with 8 bases spanning the gap. Germline V gene lookup returns CDR1 SQVTM and CDR2 ANQGSEA. CDR3: CSVEQKLAKNIQYF. Written as DNA, the CDR3 is TGCAGCGTTGAACAGAAACTAGCCAAAAACATTCAGTACTTC.

The chain recombines TRBV14 with TRBJ2-7, with TRBD1 as a possible D gene (5 bases). CDR1 is SGHDN, CDR2 FVKESK, per germline. The CDR3 is 13 amino acids. V was clipped by 1 base and J by 6 bases, with 10 bases between them. The CDR3 here is CASSQVYRREQYF. The CDR3 DNA reads TGTGCCAGCAGCCAAGTATACAGGCGCGAGCAGTACTTC.

This clone was seen more than once but under ten times. The chain employs TRBV10-3 and TRBJ2-7; 8 bases fit TRBD1. The CDR3 spans 14 residues. V dropped 4 bases and J dropped 2; count of bases not matched to a gene: 4. The germline CDR1 and CDR2 sequences are ENHRY and SYGVKD. The CDR3: CAISGTGPTYEQYF. DNA of the CDR3: TGTGCCATCAGTGGGACAGGGCCCACCTACGAGCAGTACTTC.

This clone showed up just a few times. This rearrangement joins TRBV6-5 to TRBJ2-5; 10 bases line up with TRBD2. Germline V gene data show CDR1 as MNHEY and CDR2 as SVGAGI. The CDR3 covers 15 residues. J gave up 2 bases and V 4 bases, and 4 bases lay outside the gene matches. The CDR3 spells CASSSSGGPQETQYF. CDR3 coding DNA: TGTGCCAGCAGTTCTAGCGGGGGACCGCAAGAGACCCAGTACTTC.

The chain carries TRBV18 and TRBJ1-1; D is possibly TRBD1 (5 bases). Germline V gene sequence: CDR1 KGHSH, CDR2 LQKENI. The CDR3 has 16 residues. The V and J ends lost 2 bases and 1 base respectively, with 14 bases between them. The CDR3 DNA reads as TGTGCCAGCTCACCATTGCAGGGAGAGCGGAACACTGAAGCTTTCTTT. This translates into CASSPLQGERNTEAFF.

This clone has just a few counts. This sequence joins TRBV11-3 and TRBJ1-1, with D unresolved. Trimming took off 5 bases at V and 0 bases at J, with 7 bases between the two ends. Germline V gene lookup returns CDR1 SGHNT and CDR2 YENEEA. The CDR3 length is 13 residues. The chain's CDR3 is CASSRHVNTEAFF. DNA for the CDR3: TGTGCCAGCAGCCGACACGTGAACACTGAAGCTTTCTTT.

A few counts support this clone. This chain joins TRBV9 and TRBJ2-7; 9 positions match TRBD2. Germline CDR1 reads SGDLS; CDR2 reads YYNGEE. The CDR3 runs 15 residues. V trimming: 0 bases; J trimming: 3 bases; junction bases outside the gene matches: 4. The CDR3 DNA reads as TGTGCCAGCAGCGTAGGACTAGCGGTGCACTACGAGCAGTACTTC. This encodes CASSVGLAVHYEQYF.

CDR3 nucleotide sequence: TGTGCCAGCAGTTTAAGTCAGTCAGCATCCTCTGGGGCCAACGTCCTGACTTTC. This codes for CASSLSQSASSGANVLTF. V gene TRBV27 combines with J gene TRBJ2-6, with no clear D. Germline assignment: CDR1 MNHEY and CDR2 SMNVEV (reference sequence). Trimming cost V 2 bases and J 0 bases, with 14 bases left between them. The CDR3 runs to 18 residues. Using reference TRBV27 and TRBJ2-6 for the parts outside the CDR3, the full variable domain is EAQVTQNPRYLITVTGKKLTVTCSQNMNHEYMSWYRQDPGLGLRQIYYSMNVEVTDKGDVPEGYKVSRKEKRNFPLILESPSPNQTSLYFCASSLSQSASSGANVLTFGAGSRLTVL.

The chain joins TRBV6-5 to TRBJ1-1; D is ambiguous. Germline CDR1 and CDR2: MNHEY and SVGAGI. The CDR3 has 13 residues. The V gene lost 6 bases and the J gene lost 1 base, with 9 bases spanning the gap. CDR3 in amino acids: CASSRRQNTEAFF. The CDR3 DNA reads TGTGCCAGCAGCCGACGACAGAACACTGAAGCTTTCTTT.

The V call is TRBV4-3, the J call TRBJ1-4, with unresolved D. Germline V gene lookup returns CDR1 LGHNA and CDR2 YSLEER. V was cut by 0 bases and J by 7 bases, with 12 bases left in between. CDR3 size: 15 residues. CDR3 coding DNA: TGCGCCAGCAGCCAAGAAATCGGCAGCCTTGAAAAACTGTTTTTT. It yields the protein CASSQEIGSLEKLFF.

The table lists this clone with a few counts. This chain uses TRBV7-2 with TRBJ2-5; the match to TRBD2 covers 11 bases. The CDR3 contains 16 residues. Germline CDR1 and CDR2: SGHTA and FQGNSA. With 0 bases clipped from V and 2 bases from J, the junction kept 2 bases outside the gene matches. The CDR3 here is CASSLAGTSGQETQYF. The CDR3 coding sequence is TGTGCCAGCAGCTTAGCGGGGACTAGCGGACAAGAGACCCAGTACTTC.

The chain has TRBV7-9 and TRBJ2-5; D remains ambiguous. V lost 1 base, J lost 4 bases, and 13 bases lay in between. Germline V gene lookup returns CDR1 SEHNR and CDR2 FQNEAQ (reference sequence). There are 15 residues in the CDR3. The CDR3 loop is CASSLVVAIGETQYF. In nucleotides, the CDR3 is TGTGCCAGCAGCTTAGTAGTCGCCATAGGAGAGACCCAGTACTTC.